The 22 T cell receptor beta chains presented below share a single source sample, sequenced in a study of T cells in women clearing cervical HPV infection. This table comes from immunoSEQ multiplex PCR, and its TCRdb copy is limited to in-frame clones, with some not included. Its table lists more than 15,000 clones. Sequencing used blood buffy coat. The source of these receptors is a woman aged 18 to 69 with a cervical HPV16 infection that either progressed to CIN3+ or cleared (not recorded which).

In regard to this clone: The CDR3 end lies 3 residues beyond the end of the read and is filled in from the germline J gene. This chain connects TRBV14 to TRBJ2-7; 9 bases map to TRBD1. The CDR3 is 14 residues long. Looked up from germline, CDR1 is SGHDN and CDR2 is FVKESK. V gave up 6 bases and J gave up 1 base; unmatched junction bases: 4. Incomplete CDR3 DNA: TGTGCCAGCAGAAGGACAGGGGAGTCCTACGAG. Protein sequence: CASRRTGESYE. The whole CDR3 sequence is CASRRTGESYEQYF.

On this clone itself: The DNA ends 3 residues before the CDR3 does, and the rest of the CDR3 is filled in from the germline J gene. The rearrangement uses TRBV7-9 and TRBJ1-1; a weak D match, TRBD1 (5 bases). Germline assignment: CDR1 SEHNR and CDR2 FQNEAQ (reference sequence). The CDR3 is 12 residues long. The CDR3 sequence is CASSFEMTEAFF. The CDR3 bases that were read are TGTGCCAGCAGCTTCGAAATGACAGAG.

With respect to this clone: The CDR3 end lies 3 residues beyond the end of the read and is filled in from the germline J gene. V and J are TRBV18 and TRBJ2-1; no clear D. The length of the CDR3 is 15 residues. V was trimmed by 6 bases and J by 2 bases, leaving 14 bases between them. Germline V lookup: CDR1 KGHSH, CDR2 LQKENI. The DNA read from the CDR3 is TGTGCCAGCTCCCAAGTCAGCGCGACCTACAATGAG. Translating gives CASSQVSATYNE. The CDR3 in its entirety is CASSQVSATYNEQFF.

CDR3 amino acids: CAISADNSQGRYTGELFF. The covered CDR3 bases are TGTGCCATCAGTGCGGACAATTCTCAGGGGCGGTACACCGGGGAG. V and J are TRBV10-3 and TRBJ2-2, with a weak D call TRBD1 (6 bases). The sequence runs out 3 residues before the end of the CDR3; the remainder is reconstructed from the germline J gene. CDR3 length: 18 amino acids. The V end lost 4 bases, the J end lost 3 bases, and 21 bases lay between the germline ends. Germline CDR1 ENHRY, CDR2 SYGVKD.

In the case of this clone: The CDR3 is cut off 3 residues early in the read; its end comes from the germline J gene. V and J are TRBV29-1 and TRBJ1-2; no firm D call. Per the germline V gene, CDR1 is SQVTM and CDR2 is ANQGSEA. This CDR3 region has 14 residues. The CDR3 loop is CSVGLLAENYDYTF. Partial CDR3 DNA: TGCAGCGTTGGCTTACTAGCGGAGAATTACGAC.

Worth noting for this clone: The read ends 3 residues shy of where the CDR3 ends; the end is completed using the germline J gene. J is TRBJ1-5 and V is TRBV2; the D gene is possibly TRBD1 (5 bases). Germline values: CDR1 SNHLY, CDR2 FYNNEI. V dropped 4 bases and J dropped 5 bases, with 15 bases sitting between them. This CDR3 is built from 15 residues. CDR3 region: CASSGRQGLHQPQHF. The part of the CDR3 DNA that was read is TGTGCCAGCAGTGGCCGGCAGGGCCTCCATCAGCCC.

Concerning this clone itself: The read gets to within 3 residues of the CDR3 end, and the germline J gene fills in the rest. The chain uses TRBV30 and TRBJ2-2; D is ambiguous. Germline V gives CDR1 GTSNPN, CDR2 SVGIG (reference sequence). CDR3 length: 15 amino acids. The V gene lost 4 bases and the J gene lost 3 bases, with 15 bases spanning the gap. Incomplete CDR3 DNA: TGTGCCTGGACCGTCCTCCTAGGAGACACCGGGGAG. It specifies CAWTVLLGDTGE. The entire CDR3 is CAWTVLLGDTGELFF.

In regard to this clone: The sequenced fragment ends 3 residues before the CDR3 boundary, so the rest is inferred from the germline J gene. V usage is TRBV10-1 and J usage is TRBJ2-1; D gene ambiguous. CDR1 and CDR2 (germline): WNHNN, SYGVQD (reference sequence). Deletions cut 2 bases from V and 8 bases from J, with 10 bases between. The CDR3 contains 13 residues. The CDR3 protein is CASSEQRVDEQFF. Incomplete CDR3 DNA: TGCGCCAGCAGTGAGCAAAGGGTCGATGAG.

Details on this clone: The missing CDR3 end, 3 residues past where the read stops, is filled in from the germline J gene. V and J are TRBV5-1 and TRBJ2-7; tentatively, D is TRBD1 (6 bases). Germline CDR1 and CDR2: SGHRS and YFSETQ. Between the trimmed V and J ends, which lost 0 bases and 4 bases, there was a span of 11 bases. CDR3 size: 14 residues. CDR3 bases read: TGCGCCAGCAGCTTGGCGCAGGGGCAATACGAG. Residues: CASSLAQGQYE. In full, the CDR3 reads CASSLAQGQYEQYF.

As concerns this clone: Coverage ceases 3 residues before the CDR3 finishes, and the germline J gene fills in the end. The chain links TRBV4-1 to TRBJ1-6; D ambiguous. The CDR3 is made up of 16 amino acids. The germline V gene has CDR1 MGHRA and CDR2 YSYEKL. The ends were cut back, 0 bases at V and 0 bases at J, with 6 bases in the middle. CDR3 sequence: CASSQEPSSYNSPLHF. CDR3 DNA (partial): TGCGCCAGCAGCCAAGAGCCCAGCTCCTATAATTCACCC.

As regards this clone: The CDR3 extends 3 residues past the end of the read, so its final part is completed from the germline J gene. The chain uses TRBV30 and TRBJ2-1; 7 bases map to TRBD1. With V trimmed by 8 bases and J by 2 bases, 6 bases remained unmatched. The V gene's germline CDR1 is GTSNPN and CDR2 SVGIG (reference sequence). The CDR3 length is 13 residues. CDR3 DNA (partial): TGTGCCGGGGCCGGGACAGCCTACAATGAG. It specifies CAGAGTAYNE. The whole CDR3 region reads CAGAGTAYNEQFF.

With respect to this clone: The missing CDR3 end, 3 residues past where the read stops, is filled in from the germline J gene. The chain employs TRBV4-2 and TRBJ1-4, with 11 bases fitting TRBD1. The CDR3 length is 14 residues. The germline CDR1 and CDR2 sequences are LGHNA and YNFKEQ. The trim removed 5 bases at V and 8 bases at J, leaving 4 bases unmatched. Incomplete CDR3 DNA: TGTGCCAGCAGCAAGGACAGGGGGCAGGAAAAA. It translates to CASSKDRGQEK. The full CDR3 is CASSKDRGQEKLFF.

As regards this clone: From the germline J gene comes the end of the CDR3, since the read stops 3 residues before it. The rearrangement uses TRBV5-1 and TRBJ2-3; 14 positions match TRBD2. The V segment lost 2 bases and the J segment 0 bases; nucleotides outside the gene matches: 2. CDR3 length equals 17 residues. Germline CDR1 SGHRS, CDR2 YFSETQ. CDR3 protein: CASSLGLAGGSTDTQYF. Partial CDR3 DNA: TGCGCCAGCAGCTTAGGACTAGCGGGAGGAAGCACAGATACG.

A word on this clone: The CDR3 end is not reached by the read, which stops 3 residues before it; the germline J gene fills it in. The chain employs TRBV6-1 and TRBJ1-1, with TRBD1 matching over 7 bases. CDR1 MNHNS and CDR2 SASEGT come from the germline V gene. The CDR3 runs to 17 residues. The ends lost 1 base at V and 1 base at J; junction bases unmatched: 9. The covered CDR3 bases are TGTGCCAGCAGTGAAGGGTTTTTTAGGACAGGGAACACTGAA. Amino acid sequence: CASSEGFFRTGNTE. From start to end, the CDR3 is CASSEGFFRTGNTEAFF.

Comment on this clone: Read sequence stops 3 residues before the CDR3 end, and the germline J gene provides the missing end. The rearrangement uses TRBV6-2 or TRBV6-3 and TRBJ1-2, with 8 bases fitting TRBD1. In germline, CDR1 is MNHEY, CDR2 SVGEGT. This CDR3 spans 13 amino acids. CDR3 DNA (partial): TGTGCCGCAAAACAGACAGGGGTCGAGGGC. Translated, it gives CAAKQTGVEG. The entire CDR3 sequence reads CAAKQTGVEGYTF.

With respect to this clone: The read finishes 3 residues shy of the CDR3 end, and the germline J gene is used to complete it. The gene calls are TRBV30 and TRBJ1-1; D not resolved. The germline V gene encodes CDR1 GTSNPN and CDR2 SVGIG (reference sequence). This CDR3 contains 13 residues. CDR3 residues: CAWTLGGLDTAFF. The DNA read from the CDR3 is TGTGCCTGGACGTTGGGCGGGCTCGATACG.

Of note for this clone: Coverage ceases 3 residues before the CDR3 finishes, and the germline J gene fills in the end. The chain links TRBV7-2 to TRBJ2-5; D call uncertain. The CDR3 contains 13 residues. Trimming removed 3 bases at V and 5 bases at J, with 10 bases between. CDR1 is SGHTA and CDR2 is FQGNSA in the germline V gene. The CDR3 here is CASSFAPRETQYF. The DNA read from the CDR3 is TGTGCCAGCAGCTTTGCCCCTAGGGAGACC.

In the case of this clone: The sequenced fragment ends 3 residues before the CDR3 boundary, so the rest is inferred from the germline J gene. The chain is built from TRBV12-5 and TRBJ2-5; TRBD1 matches at 7 bases. Trimming at V came to 7 bases and at J to 1 base, leaving 6 bases not matched to a gene. Germline CDR1 LGHNT, CDR2 FRNRAP. The CDR3 extends over 14 amino acids. Incomplete CDR3 DNA: TGTGCTAGTGCCGGAACAGGGGTCCAAGAGACC. This codes for CASAGTGVQET. The whole CDR3 sequence reads CASAGTGVQETQYF. Full variable domain (missing parts from reference TRBV12-5 and TRBJ2-5): DARVTQTPRHKVTEMGQEVTMRCQPILGHNTVFWYRQTMMQGLELLAYFRNRAPLDDSGMPKDRFSAEMPDATLATLKIQPSEPRDSAVYFCASAGTGVQETQYFGPGTRLLVL.

Of note for this clone: The read ends 3 residues early relative to the CDR3; the germline J gene fills the gap. Different DNA sequences within this sample yield the same CDR3. This sequence joins TRBV11-2 and TRBJ2-5; D is undetermined. There are 12 residues in the CDR3. V lost 9 bases to trimming and J lost 2 bases, with 10 bases between them. The germline CDR1 and CDR2 sequences are SGHAT and FQNNGV. Here the CDR3 reads CASSTSQETQYF. Partial CDR3 DNA: TGTGCCAGTAGCACAAGTCAAGAGACC.

CDR3 DNA, as far as it was read: TGTGCCAGCAGCGTAGCTATCAAAGATACG. Its translation is CASSVAIKDT. The complete CDR3 protein is CASSVAIKDTQYF. The V gene is TRBV9, the J gene TRBJ2-3; no definite D call. The missing CDR3 end, 3 residues past where the read stops, is filled in from the germline J gene. Germline V gives CDR1 SGDLS, CDR2 YYNGEE. CDR3 size: 13 residues. With 0 bases removed from V and 5 bases from J, the gap between germline ends came to 7 bases. Supplemented by reference TRBV9 and TRBJ2-3, the full variable domain reads DSGVTQTPKHLITATGQRVTLRCSPRSGDLSVYWYQQSLDQGLQFLIQYYNGEERAKGNILERFSAQQFPDLHSELNLSSLELGDSALYFCASSVAIKDTQYFGPGTRLTVL.

A remark on this clone: The read halts 3 residues ahead of the CDR3 end, with the missing end drawn from the germline J gene. The V call is TRBV7-9, the J call TRBJ2-1; 9 positions match TRBD2. Germline V gene sequence: CDR1 SEHNR, CDR2 FQNEAQ (reference sequence). This CDR3 has 15 residues. After removal of 5 bases from V and 0 bases from J, the junction contained 2 bases not matched to a gene. The DNA read from the CDR3 is TGTGCCAGCAGCCATAGCGGGAGCTCCTACAATGAG. It codes for CASSHSGSSYNE. The whole CDR3 reads CASSHSGSSYNEQFF. Full variable domain (outside the CDR3, taken from reference TRBV7-9 and TRBJ2-1): DTGVSQNPRHKITKRGQNVTFRCDPISEHNRLYWYRQTLGQGPEFLTYFQNEAQLEKSRLLSDRFSAERPKGSFSTLEIQRTEQGDSAMYLCASSHSGSSYNEQFFGPGTRLTVL.

With regard to this clone: The read stops 3 residues short of the end of the CDR3; the missing end is completed from the germline J gene. The chain couples TRBV2 to TRBJ1-2, with 8 nucleotides matching TRBD1. The CDR3 covers 14 residues. The J segment lost 5 bases and the V segment lost 4 bases, leaving 6 bases of the junction unmatched. Looked up from germline, CDR1 is SNHLY and CDR2 is FYNNEI. The CDR3 spells CASSARGLRYGYTF. The sequenced part of the CDR3 DNA is TGTGCCAGCAGTGCCAGGGGGCTTAGGTATGGC.